This T cell receptor (beta chain) was captured in a study of shared clonotypes between healthy human individuals. V lost 5 bases and J 2 bases, leaving 13 bases between the germline ends. From germline, CDR1 is MNHEY and CDR2 SVGAGI. The CDR3 is made up of 14 amino acids. Measured with immunoSEQ multiplex PCR; TCRdb has only the in-frame clones, and not every one. The repertoire holds some 360,000 clones, over 70% seen once, with about 10% in the top ten. Input material: memory CD4+ T cells sorted from blood. Subset indicated: CD45RA-negative fraction. The TCR originated in a man aged 25 to 40 in good health. The V and J genes are TRBV6-5 and TRBJ2-7, with D maybe TRBD2 (5 bases). In DNA form, the CDR3 reads TGTGCCAGCAGTAAACTGGACGGGGCCTACGAGCAGTACTTC. Protein: CASSKLDGAYEQYF.